The clone carrying this T cell receptor beta chain has just a few counts. What it binds is unknown. The sample belongs to a study of cytomegalovirus exposure and HLA in healthy donors. Primers included in the PCR were 60 Vbeta and 13 Jbeta primers. Some clones are missing from TCRdb's copy, which holds only in-frame ones; the method was immunoSEQ multiplex PCR. Here the sample spans some 190,000 clones, roughly 83% being singletons. Regarding the study as a whole: Information on immune exposure was restricted to one variable (CMV serostatus). The classifier reportedly diagnosed cytomegalovirus status with high specificity and sensitivity. Excluded were some V segments that proved indistinguishable, including TRBV6-2 and TRBV6-3. A later analysis reported that several of the most significant clusters appeared to be linked to common viral pathogens, among them Epstein-Barr virus.

V trimming: 10 bases; J trimming: 2 bases; junction bases outside the gene matches: 9. There are 17 residues in the CDR3. The V gene's germline CDR1 is KGHSH and CDR2 LQKENI. The V call is TRBV18, the J call TRBJ2-1, with 15 bases aligning to TRBD2. The TCR originated in a woman aged 45-60 years in good health and CMV-seronegative. The sequenced material came from PBMCs. In nucleotides, the CDR3 is TGTGCCACTGCCGGGACTAGCGGGGGGAGCCCCTACAATGAGCAGTTCTTC. Its translation is CATAGTSGGSPYNEQFF.